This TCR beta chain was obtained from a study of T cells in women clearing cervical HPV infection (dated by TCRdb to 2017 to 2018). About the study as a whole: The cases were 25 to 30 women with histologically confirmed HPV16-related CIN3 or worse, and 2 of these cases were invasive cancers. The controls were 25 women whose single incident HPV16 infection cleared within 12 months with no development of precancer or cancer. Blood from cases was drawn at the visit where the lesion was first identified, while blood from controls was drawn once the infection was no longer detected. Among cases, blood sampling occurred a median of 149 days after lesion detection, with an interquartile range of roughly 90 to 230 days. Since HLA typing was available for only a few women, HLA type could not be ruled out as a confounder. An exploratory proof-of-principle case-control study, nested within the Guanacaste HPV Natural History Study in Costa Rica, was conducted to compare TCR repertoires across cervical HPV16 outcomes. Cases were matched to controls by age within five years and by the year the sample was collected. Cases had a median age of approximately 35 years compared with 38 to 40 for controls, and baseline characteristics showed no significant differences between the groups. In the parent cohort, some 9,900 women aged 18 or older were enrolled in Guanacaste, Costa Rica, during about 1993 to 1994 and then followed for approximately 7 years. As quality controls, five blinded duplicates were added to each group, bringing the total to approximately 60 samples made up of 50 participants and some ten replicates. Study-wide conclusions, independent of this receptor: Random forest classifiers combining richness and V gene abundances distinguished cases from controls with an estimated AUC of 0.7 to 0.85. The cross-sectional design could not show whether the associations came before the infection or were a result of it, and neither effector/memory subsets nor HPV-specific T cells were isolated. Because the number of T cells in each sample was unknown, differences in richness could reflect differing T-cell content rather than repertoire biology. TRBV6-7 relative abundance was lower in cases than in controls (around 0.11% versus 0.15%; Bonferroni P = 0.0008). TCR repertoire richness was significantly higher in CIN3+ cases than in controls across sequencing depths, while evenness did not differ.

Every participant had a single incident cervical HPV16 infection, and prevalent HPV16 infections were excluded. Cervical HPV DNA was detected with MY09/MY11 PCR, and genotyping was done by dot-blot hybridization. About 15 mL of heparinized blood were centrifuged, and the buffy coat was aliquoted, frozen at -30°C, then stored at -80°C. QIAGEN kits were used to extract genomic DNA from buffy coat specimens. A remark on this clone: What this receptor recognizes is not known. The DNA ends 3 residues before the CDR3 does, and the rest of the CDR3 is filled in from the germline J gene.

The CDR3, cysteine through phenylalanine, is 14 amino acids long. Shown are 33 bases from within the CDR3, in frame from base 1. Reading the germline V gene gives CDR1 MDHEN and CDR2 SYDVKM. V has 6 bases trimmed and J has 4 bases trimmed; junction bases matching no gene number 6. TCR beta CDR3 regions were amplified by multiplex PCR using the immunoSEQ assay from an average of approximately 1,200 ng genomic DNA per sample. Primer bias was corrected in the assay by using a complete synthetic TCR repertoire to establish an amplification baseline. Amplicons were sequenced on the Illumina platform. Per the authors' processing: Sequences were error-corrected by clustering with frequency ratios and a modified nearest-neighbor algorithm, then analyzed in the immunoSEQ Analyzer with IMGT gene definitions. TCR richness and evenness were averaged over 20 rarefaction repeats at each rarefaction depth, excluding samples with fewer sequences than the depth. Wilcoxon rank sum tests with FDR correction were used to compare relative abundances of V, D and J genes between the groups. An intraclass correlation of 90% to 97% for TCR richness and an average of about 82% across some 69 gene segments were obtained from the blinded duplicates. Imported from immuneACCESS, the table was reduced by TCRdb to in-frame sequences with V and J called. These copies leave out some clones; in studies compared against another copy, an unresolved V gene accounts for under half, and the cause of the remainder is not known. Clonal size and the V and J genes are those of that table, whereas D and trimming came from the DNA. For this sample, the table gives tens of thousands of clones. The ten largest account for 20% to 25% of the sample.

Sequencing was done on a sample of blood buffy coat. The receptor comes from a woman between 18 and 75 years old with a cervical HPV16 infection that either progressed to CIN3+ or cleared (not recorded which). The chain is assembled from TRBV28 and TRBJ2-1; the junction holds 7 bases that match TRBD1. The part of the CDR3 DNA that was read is TGTGCCAGCAGCGGCCGGGACAGATACAATGAG. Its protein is CASSGRDRYNE. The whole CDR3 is CASSGRDRYNEQFF.